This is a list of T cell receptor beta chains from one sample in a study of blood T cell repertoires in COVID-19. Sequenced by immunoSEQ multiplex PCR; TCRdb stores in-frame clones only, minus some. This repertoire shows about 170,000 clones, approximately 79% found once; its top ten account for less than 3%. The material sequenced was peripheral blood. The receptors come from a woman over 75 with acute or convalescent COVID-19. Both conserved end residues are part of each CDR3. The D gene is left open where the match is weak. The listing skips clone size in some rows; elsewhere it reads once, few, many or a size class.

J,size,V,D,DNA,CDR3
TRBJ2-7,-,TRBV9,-,TGTGCCAGCAGCGTAGCCGGGAGTCCCTACGAGCAGTACTTC,CASSVAGSPYEQYF
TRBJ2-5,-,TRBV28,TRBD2,TGTGCCAGCAATGGATTACTAGCGGGAGCGGGCGAGACCCAGTACTTC,CASNGLLAGAGETQYF
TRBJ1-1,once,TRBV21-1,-,TGTGCCAGCAGACCTACAGGGGTGGGTGAAGCTTTCTTT,CASRPTGVGEAFF
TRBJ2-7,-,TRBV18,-,TGTGCCAGCTCACTGGGACACTACGAGCAGTACTTC,CASSLGHYEQYF
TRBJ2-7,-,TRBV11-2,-,TGTGCCAGCAGCTTATACGGGAGTAGGTACGAGCAGTACTTC,CASSLYGSRYEQYF
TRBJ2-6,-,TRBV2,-,TGTGCCAGCAGTGCTTTGTTCTCTGGGGCCAACGTCCTGACTTTC,CASSALFSGANVLTF
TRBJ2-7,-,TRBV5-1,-,TGCGCCAGCAGCTTCTCTAAGGACAACGAGCAGTACTTC,CASSFSKDNEQYF
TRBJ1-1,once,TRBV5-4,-,TGTGCCAGCAGCAGGGAGGGGTTCGTCACTGAAGCTTTCTTT,CASSREGFVTEAFF
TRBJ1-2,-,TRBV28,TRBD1,TGTGCCAGCAGAGGACAGGGGAACAATGGCTACACCTTC,CASRGQGNNGYTF
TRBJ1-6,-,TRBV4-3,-,TGCGCCAGCAGCCAAGAAGGCGGGAGGGCCTATAATTCACCCCTCCACTTT,CASSQEGGRAYNSPLHF
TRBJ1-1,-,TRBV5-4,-,TGTGCCAGCAGCTTCTCCCCGAACACTGAAGCTTTCTTT,CASSFSPNTEAFF
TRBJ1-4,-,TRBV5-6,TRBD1,TGTGCCAGCAGCCGCAACAGGGGGCAGGGTGAAAAACTGTTTTTT,CASSRNRGQGEKLFF
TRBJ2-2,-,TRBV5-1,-,TGCGCCAGCAGCTTGACAGTCGCGAACACCGGGGAGCTGTTTTTT,CASSLTVANTGELFF
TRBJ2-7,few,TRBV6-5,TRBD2,TGTGCCAGCAGTCGTACTAGCGGGAGGTTCGAGCAGTACTTC,CASSRTSGRFEQYF
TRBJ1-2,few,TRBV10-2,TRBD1,TGCGCCAGCAGTGACCTGGACAGGACCTATGGCTACACCTTC,CASSDLDRTYGYTF
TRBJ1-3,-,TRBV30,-,TGTGCCTGGAGTCCGGGACACTACTCTGGAAACACCATATATTTT,CAWSPGHYSGNTIYF
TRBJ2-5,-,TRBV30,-,TGTGCCTGGAGTGTATATGGGACTCTTCTCCAAGAGACCCAGTACTTC,CAWSVYGTLLQETQYF
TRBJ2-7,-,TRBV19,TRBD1,TGTGCCAGTAGCGGGACAGGCAGTGGCCGCGAGCAGTACTTC,CASSGTGSGREQYF
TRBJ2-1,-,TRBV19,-,TGTGCCAGTAGTACCCGGGGAGGGGGAAATGAGCAGTTCTTC,CASSTRGGGNEQFF
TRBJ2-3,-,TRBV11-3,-,TGTGCCAGCAGCTTAGGTCCAGGGTCTACTAGCACAGATACGCAGTATTTT,CASSLGPGSTSTDTQYF
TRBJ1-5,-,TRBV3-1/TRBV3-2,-,TGTGCCAGCAGCCGGGCAGGTAGCAATCAGCCCCAGCATTTT,CASSRAGSNQPQHF
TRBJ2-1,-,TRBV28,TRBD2,TGTGCCAGCAGTCCGATCCTAGCGGGAGCCTACAATGAGCAGTTCTTC,CASSPILAGAYNEQFF
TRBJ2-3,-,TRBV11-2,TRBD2,TGTGCCAGCAGCAAGGGACTAGCGGGGGACACAGATACGCAGTATTTT,CASSKGLAGDTDTQYF
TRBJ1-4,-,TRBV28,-,TGTGCCAGCAGTTTACTCCAGGGATGGGAAAAACTGTTTTTT,CASSLLQGWEKLFF
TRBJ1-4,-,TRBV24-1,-,TGTGCCACCAGTGATGGGCCAATTAATGAAAAACTGTTTTTT,CATSDGPINEKLFF
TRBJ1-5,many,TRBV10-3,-,TGTGCCATCGGTGGGCAGGGGAATCAGCCCCAGCATTTT,CAIGGQGNQPQHF
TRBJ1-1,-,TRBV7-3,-,TGTGCCAGCAGCCCCCCATTGCGGTTTACTGAAGCTTTCTTT,CASSPPLRFTEAFF
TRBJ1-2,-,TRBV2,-,TGTGCCAGCGGGTTCACGGGGATAAGATTCTATGGCTACACCTTC,CASGFTGIRFYGYTF
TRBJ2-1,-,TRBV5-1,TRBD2,TGCGCCAGCAGCTTTACTAGCGGGAGCAATGAGCAGTTCTTC,CASSFTSGSNEQFF
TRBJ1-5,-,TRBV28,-,TGTGCCAGCAGTTTTCGAGACGGGAGGAATCAGCCCCAGCATTTT,CASSFRDGRNQPQHF
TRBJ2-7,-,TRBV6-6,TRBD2,TGTGCCAGCAGTCCCCGACTAGCGGGGAGGTACGAGCAGTACTTC,CASSPRLAGRYEQYF
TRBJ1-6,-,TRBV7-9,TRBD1,TGTGCCAGCAGCCTAAGGACAGGGTCCTATAATTCACCCCTCCACTTT,CASSLRTGSYNSPLHF
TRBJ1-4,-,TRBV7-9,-,TGTGCCAGCAGCTTAGGTGATGGCACTAATGAAAAACTGTTTTTT,CASSLGDGTNEKLFF
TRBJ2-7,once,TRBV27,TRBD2,TGTGCCAGCAGTCAGGCCGGGACTAGATACCACGAGCAGTACTTC,CASSQAGTRYHEQYF
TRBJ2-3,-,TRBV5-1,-,TGCGCCAGCAGCTTCGGGGGAGTCCCCACAGATACGCAGTATTTT,CASSFGGVPTDTQYF
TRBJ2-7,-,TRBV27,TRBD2,TGTGCCAGCAGTTTAGTTCGGACTAGCGGGCACCACGAGCAGTACTTC,CASSLVRTSGHHEQYF
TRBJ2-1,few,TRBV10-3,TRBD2,TGTGCCATCAGTGGGACTAGCGGGAACTACAATGAGCAGTTCTTC,CAISGTSGNYNEQFF
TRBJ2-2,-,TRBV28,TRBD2,TGTGCCAGCAGTTTAGGCGGGAGGGCCACCGGGGAGCTGTTTTTT,CASSLGGRATGELFF
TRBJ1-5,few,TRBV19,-,TGTGCCAGTAGTATGGGGACACTAGGGCTCCAGCCCCAGCATTTT,CASSMGTLGLQPQHF
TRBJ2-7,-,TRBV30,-,TGTGCCTGGAGTGTAGCGTTGGCCCCCCAGTACTTC,CAWSVALAPQYF
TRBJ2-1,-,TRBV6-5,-,TGTGCCATCACCGGGGGGCCGTACAATGAGCAGTTCTTC,CAITGGPYNEQFF
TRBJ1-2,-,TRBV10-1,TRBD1,TGCGCCAGCAGTGGCCCCACGACAGGGGGCTATGGCTACACCTTC,CASSGPTTGGYGYTF
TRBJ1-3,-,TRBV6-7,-,TGTGCCAGCAGTATAGCTGGATTAGGTCGCTCTGGAAACACCATATATTTT,CASSIAGLGRSGNTIYF
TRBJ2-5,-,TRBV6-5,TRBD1,TGTGCCAGCAGTTACCGGGACAGAGGATTGGAGACCCAGTACTTC,CASSYRDRGLETQYF
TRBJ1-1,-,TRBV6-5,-,TGTGCCAGCAGGGGAGGGGGCACTGAAGCTTTCTTT,CASRGGGTEAFF
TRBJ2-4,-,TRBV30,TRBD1,TGTGCCTGGTATTCGGGACAGGGGTCGGGCATTCAGTACTTC,CAWYSGQGSGIQYF
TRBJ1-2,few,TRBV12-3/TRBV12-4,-,TGTGCCAGCACCGCGGGGCAGACCTATGGCTACACCTTC,CASTAGQTYGYTF
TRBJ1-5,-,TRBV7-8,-,TGTGCCAGCAGCACCCGGGACTTCAATCAGCCCCAGCATTTT,CASSTRDFNQPQHF
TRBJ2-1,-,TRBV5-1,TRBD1,TGCGCCAGCAGCCCGGACAGGACGTTTATAAATGAGCAGTTCTTC,CASSPDRTFINEQFF
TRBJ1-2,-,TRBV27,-,TGTGCCAGCAGTTTCAGTCCCCTAAATGCGGGGGCCCCTAACTATGGCTACACCTTC,CASSFSPLNAGAPNYGYTF